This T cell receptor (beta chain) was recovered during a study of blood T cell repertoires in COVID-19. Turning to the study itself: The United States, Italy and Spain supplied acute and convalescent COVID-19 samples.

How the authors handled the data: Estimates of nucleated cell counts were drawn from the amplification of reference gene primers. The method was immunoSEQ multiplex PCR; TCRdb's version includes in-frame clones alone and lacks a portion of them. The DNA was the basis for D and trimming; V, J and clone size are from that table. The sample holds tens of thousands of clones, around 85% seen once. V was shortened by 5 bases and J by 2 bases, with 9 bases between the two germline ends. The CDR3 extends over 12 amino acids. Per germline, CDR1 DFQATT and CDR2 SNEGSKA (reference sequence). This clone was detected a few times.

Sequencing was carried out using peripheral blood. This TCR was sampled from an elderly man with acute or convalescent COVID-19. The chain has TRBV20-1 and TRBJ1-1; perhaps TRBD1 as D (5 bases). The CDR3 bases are TGCAGTGCTGGTGACAGAAACACTGAAGCTTTCTTT. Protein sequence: CSAGDRNTEAFF.